A selection of T cell receptor beta chains follows, all from one sample in a study of identical twins. TCRdb used MiXCR to reprocess the 5' RACE reads, holding one entry per CDR3 protein. Among approximately 680,000 distinct CDR3 sequences listed, roughly 7.2% were seen once. The sample was also reused in another study, on yellow fever vaccine responses in identical twins.

The sample consisted of PBMCs. Source of these receptors: a woman aged 18-30 years in good health. CDR3s include the opening cysteine and the closing phenylalanine or tryptophan.

v_call	cdr3_aa
TRBV4-1	CASSQDDTGSGNTIYF
TRBV7-6	CASSLGGGAGDTQYF
TRBV24-1	CATSDILAASTDTQYF
TRBV20-1	CSAWTSGRSDNEQFF
TRBV3-1	CASSPVWQANTEAFF
TRBV12-3/TRBV12-4	CASSFASGRGTGELFF
TRBV7-6	CASSSPDRSLRNEQFF
TRBV20-1	CSAGGGITLNTIYF
TRBV3-1	CASRDTSQETQYF
TRBV4-2	CASSQDGGTGVPDTQYF